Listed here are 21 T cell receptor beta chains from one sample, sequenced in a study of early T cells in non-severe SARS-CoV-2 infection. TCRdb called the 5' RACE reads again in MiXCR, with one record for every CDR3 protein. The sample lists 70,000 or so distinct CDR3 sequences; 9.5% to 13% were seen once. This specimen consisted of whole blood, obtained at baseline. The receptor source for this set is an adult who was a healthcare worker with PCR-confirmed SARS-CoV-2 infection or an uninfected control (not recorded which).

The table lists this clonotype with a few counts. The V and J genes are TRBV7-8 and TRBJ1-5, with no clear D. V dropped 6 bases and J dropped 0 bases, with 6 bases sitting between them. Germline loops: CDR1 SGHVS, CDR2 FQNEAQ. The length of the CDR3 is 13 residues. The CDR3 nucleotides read TGTGCCAGCAGTAGGTTTAGCAATCAGCCCCAGCATTTT. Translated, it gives CASSRFSNQPQHF.

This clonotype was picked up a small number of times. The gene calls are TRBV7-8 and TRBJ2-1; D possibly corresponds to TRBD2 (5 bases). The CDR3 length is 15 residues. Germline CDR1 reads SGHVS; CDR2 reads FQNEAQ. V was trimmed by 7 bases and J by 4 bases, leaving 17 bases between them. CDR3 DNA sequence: TGTGCCAGCACCCTCGCGCGGGCCAGATACAATGAGCAGTTCTTC. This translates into CASTLARARYNEQFF.

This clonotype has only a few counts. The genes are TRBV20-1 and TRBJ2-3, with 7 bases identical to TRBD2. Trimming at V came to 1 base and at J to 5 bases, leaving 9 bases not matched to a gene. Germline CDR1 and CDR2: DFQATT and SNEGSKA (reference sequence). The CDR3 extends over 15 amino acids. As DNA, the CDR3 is TGCAGTGCTAGAGTGGTAGCGGGCCCGGGAGATACGCAGTATTTT. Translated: CSARVVAGPGDTQYF.

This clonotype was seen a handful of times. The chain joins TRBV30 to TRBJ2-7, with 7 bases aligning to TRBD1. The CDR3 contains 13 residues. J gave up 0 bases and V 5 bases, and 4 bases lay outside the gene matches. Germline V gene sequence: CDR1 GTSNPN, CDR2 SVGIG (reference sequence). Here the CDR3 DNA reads TGTGCCTGGGGAAGGGACAGCTCCTACGAGCAGTACTTC. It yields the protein CAWGRDSSYEQYF.

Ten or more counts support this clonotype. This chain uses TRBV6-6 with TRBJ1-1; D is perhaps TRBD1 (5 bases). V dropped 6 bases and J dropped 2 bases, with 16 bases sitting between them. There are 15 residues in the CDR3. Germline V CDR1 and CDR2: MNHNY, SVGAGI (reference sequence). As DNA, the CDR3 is TGTGCCAGCAGAACCCCGGGACGTTCTAACACTGAAGCTTTCTTT. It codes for CASRTPGRSNTEAFF.

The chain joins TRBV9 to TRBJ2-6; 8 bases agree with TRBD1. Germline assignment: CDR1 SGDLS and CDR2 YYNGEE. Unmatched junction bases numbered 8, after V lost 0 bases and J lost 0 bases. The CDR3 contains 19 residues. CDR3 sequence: CASSVARQGPSSGANVLTF. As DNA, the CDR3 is TGTGCCAGCAGCGTAGCTCGACAGGGGCCCTCCTCTGGGGCCAACGTCCTGACTTTC.

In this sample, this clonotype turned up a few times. The CDR3 region has the DNA TGTGCCATCAAGCTTAGCGGGGGGGCCCTCGATACGCAGTATTTT. Its protein is CAIKLSGGALDTQYF. The rearrangement uses TRBV10-3 and TRBJ2-3; 11 positions agree with TRBD2. With V trimmed by 7 bases and J by 6 bases, 9 bases remained unmatched. CDR1 and CDR2 from the germline V gene are ENHRY and SYGVKD. The CDR3 length is 15 residues.

DNA of the CDR3: TGTGCCAGCAGCTCGACTAGCGGGGGGACCTACGAGCAGTACTTC. Amino acid sequence: CASSSTSGGTYEQYF. The chain is built from TRBV3-1 and TRBJ2-7; 13 bases fit TRBD2. This CDR3 has 15 amino acids. The junction had 3 bases not matched to a gene; V was cut back by 5 bases and J by 2 bases. Germline assignment: CDR1 LGHDT and CDR2 YNNKEL (reference sequence).

Here the CDR3 DNA reads TGTGCCAGCAGTTTAGGCGGGCAGGGGGGAAATTCACCCCTCCACTTT. Its protein is CASSLGGQGGNSPLHF. This rearrangement joins TRBV12-3 or TRBV12-4 to TRBJ1-6; 7 nucleotides align to TRBD1. This CDR3 spans 16 amino acids. Trimming cost V 1 base and J 7 bases; bases outside gene matches: 7.

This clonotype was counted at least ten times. CDR3 in amino acids: CASSLAFPGAGTDTQYF. The CDR3 DNA reads as TGTGCCAGCTCACTCGCCTTCCCGGGGGCCGGTACAGATACGCAGTATTTT. The rearrangement joins TRBV18 to TRBJ2-3; either TRBD1 or TRBD2 may fit D (6 bases each). The CDR3 runs 17 residues. V lost 4 bases, J lost 3 bases, and 20 bases lay in between. Germline V gene sequence: CDR1 KGHSH, CDR2 LQKENI.

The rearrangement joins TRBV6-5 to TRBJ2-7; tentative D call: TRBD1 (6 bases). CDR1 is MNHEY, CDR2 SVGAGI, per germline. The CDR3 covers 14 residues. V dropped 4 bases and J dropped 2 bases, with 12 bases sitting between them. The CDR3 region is CASSFGGRTYEQYF. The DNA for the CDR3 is TGTGCCAGCAGTTTTGGGGGCCGGACCTACGAGCAGTACTTC.

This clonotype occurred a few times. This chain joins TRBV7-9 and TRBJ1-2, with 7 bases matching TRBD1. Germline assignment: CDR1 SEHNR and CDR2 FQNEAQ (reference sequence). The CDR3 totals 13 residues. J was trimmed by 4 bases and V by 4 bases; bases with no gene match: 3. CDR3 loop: CASSSDRLYGYTF. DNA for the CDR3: TGTGCCAGCAGCTCGGACAGGCTCTATGGCTACACCTTC.

The CDR3 loop reads CASSLDLPEPSDTQYF. The CDR3 DNA is TGTGCCAGCAGCTTAGATCTACCGGAGCCGTCAGATACGCAGTATTTT. V is TRBV11-2 and J is TRBJ2-3; no clear D. V lost 0 bases to trimming and J lost 4 bases, with 14 bases between them. CDR3 length: 16 amino acids. Germline V lookup: CDR1 SGHAT, CDR2 FQNNGV. The full variable domain, rest sourced from reference TRBV11-2 and TRBJ2-3, is EAGVAQSPRYKIIEKRQSVAFWCNPISGHATLYWYQQILGQGPKLLIQFQNNGVVDDSQLPKDRFSAERLKGVDSTLKIQPAKLEDSAVYLCASSLDLPEPSDTQYFGPGTRLTVL.

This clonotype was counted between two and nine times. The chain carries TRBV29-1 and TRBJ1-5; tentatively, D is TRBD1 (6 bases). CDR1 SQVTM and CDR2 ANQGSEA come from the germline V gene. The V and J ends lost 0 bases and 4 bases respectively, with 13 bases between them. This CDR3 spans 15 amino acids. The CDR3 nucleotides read TGCAGCGTTGAAGAATCAGGGGAACCTAATCAGCCCCAGCATTTT. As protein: CSVEESGEPNQPQHF.

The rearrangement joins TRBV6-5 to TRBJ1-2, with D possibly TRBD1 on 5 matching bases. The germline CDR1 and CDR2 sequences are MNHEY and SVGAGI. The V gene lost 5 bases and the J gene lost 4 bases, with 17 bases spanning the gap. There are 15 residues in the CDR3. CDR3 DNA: TGTGCCAGCAGTAACGGTAACGTCGGGGGCTATGGCTACACCTTC. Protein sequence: CASSNGNVGGYGYTF.

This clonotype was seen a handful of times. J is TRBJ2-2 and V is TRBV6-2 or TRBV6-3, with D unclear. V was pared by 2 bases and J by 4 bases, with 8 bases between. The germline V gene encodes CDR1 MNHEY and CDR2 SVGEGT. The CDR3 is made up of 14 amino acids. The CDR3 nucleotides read TGTGCCAGCAGTTACGCAGTTATCACCGGGGAGCTGTTTTTT. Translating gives CASSYAVITGELFF.

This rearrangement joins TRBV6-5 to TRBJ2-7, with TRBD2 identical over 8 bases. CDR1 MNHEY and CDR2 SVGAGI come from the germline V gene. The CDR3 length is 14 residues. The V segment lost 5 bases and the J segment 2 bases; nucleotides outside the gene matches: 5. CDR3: CASSSGGTTYEQYF. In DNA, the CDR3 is TGTGCCAGCAGTAGCGGGGGAACAACCTACGAGCAGTACTTC.

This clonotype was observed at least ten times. CDR3 sequence: CAISEYRGDTEAFF. CDR3 DNA sequence: TGTGCCATCAGTGAGTATCGGGGTGACACTGAAGCTTTCTTT. The J gene is TRBJ1-1, the V gene TRBV10-3; D is uncertain. V was trimmed by 1 base and J by 3 bases, leaving 9 bases between them. The CDR3 sequence is 14 residues long. Germline V CDR1 and CDR2: ENHRY, SYGVKD.

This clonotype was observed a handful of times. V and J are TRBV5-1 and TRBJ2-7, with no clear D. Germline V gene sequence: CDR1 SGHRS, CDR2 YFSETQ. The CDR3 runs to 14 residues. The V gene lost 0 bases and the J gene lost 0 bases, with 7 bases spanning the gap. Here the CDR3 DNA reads TGCGCCAGCAGCTTGGAAGTCAGCTCCTACGAGCAGTACTTC. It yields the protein CASSLEVSSYEQYF.

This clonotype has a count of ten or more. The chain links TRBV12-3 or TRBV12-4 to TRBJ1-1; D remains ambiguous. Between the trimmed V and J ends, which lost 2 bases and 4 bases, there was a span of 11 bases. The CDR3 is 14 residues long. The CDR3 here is CASSLQSSGTEAFF. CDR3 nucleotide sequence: TGTGCCAGCAGTTTACAGAGCTCGGGCACTGAAGCTTTCTTT.

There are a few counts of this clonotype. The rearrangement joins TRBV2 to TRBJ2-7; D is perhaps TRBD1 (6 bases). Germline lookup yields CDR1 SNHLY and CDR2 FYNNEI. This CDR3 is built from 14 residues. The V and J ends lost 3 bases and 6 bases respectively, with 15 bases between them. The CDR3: CASSEAEGQVEQYF. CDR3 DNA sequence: TGTGCCAGCAGTGAGGCCGAGGGACAAGTCGAGCAGTACTTC. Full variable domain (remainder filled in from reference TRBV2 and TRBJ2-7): EPEVTQTPSHQVTQMGQEVILRCVPISNHLYFYWYRQILGQKVEFLVSFYNNEISEKSEIFDDQFSVERPDGSNFTLKIRSTKLEDSAMYFCASSEAEGQVEQYFGPGTRLTVT.